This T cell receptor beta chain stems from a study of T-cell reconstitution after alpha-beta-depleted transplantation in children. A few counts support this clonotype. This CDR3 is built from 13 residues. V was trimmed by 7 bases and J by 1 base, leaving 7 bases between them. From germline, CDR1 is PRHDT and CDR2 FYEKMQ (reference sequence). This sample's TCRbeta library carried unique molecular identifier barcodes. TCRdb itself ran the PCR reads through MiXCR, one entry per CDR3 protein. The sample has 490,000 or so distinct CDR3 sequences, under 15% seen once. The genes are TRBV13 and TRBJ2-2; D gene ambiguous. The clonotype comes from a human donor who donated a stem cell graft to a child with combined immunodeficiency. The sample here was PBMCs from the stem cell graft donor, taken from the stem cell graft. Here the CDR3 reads CASTRRNTGELFF. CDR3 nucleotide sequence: TGTGCCAGCACCCGACGGAACACCGGGGAGCTGTTTTTT.